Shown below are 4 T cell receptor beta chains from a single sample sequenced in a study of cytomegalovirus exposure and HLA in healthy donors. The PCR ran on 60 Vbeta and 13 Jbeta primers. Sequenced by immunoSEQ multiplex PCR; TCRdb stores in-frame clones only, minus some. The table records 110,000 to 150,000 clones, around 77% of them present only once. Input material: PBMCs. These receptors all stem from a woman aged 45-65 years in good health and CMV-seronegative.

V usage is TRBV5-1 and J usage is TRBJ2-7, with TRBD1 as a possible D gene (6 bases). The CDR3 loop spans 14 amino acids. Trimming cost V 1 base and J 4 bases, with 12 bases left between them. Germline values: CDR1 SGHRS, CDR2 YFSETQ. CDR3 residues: CASSLQDRIYEQYF. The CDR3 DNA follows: TGCGCCAGCAGCTTGCAGGACAGAATTTACGAGCAGTACTTC.

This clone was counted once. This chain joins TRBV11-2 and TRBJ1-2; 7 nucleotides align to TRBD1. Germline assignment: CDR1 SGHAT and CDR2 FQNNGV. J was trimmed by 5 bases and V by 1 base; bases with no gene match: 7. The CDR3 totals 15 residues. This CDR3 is CASSLGGGMGYGYTF. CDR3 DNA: TGTGCCAGCAGCTTAGGAGGGGGCATGGGTTATGGCTACACCTTC.

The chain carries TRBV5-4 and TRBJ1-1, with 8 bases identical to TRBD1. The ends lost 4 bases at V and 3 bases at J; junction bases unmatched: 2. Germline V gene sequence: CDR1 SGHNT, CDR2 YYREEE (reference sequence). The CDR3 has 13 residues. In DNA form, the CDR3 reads TGTGCCAGCAGCCTGGACAGGGACACTGAAGCTTTCTTT. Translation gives CASSLDRDTEAFF.

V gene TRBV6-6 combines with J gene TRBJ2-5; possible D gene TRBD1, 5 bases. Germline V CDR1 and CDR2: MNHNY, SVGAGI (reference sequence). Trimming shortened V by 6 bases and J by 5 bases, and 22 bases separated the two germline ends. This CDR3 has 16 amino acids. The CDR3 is CASSNIEQEIGETQYF. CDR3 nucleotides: TGTGCCAGCAGCAACATAGAACAGGAAATCGGGGAGACCCAGTACTTC.